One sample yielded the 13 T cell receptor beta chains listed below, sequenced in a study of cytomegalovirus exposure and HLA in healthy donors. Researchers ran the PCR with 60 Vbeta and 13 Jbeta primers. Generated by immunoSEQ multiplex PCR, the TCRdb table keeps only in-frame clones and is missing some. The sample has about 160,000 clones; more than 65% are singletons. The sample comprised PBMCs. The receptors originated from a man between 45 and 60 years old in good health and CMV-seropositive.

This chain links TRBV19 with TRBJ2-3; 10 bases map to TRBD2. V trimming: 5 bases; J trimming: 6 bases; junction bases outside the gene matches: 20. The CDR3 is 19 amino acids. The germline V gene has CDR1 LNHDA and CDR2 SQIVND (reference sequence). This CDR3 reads CASSATAGGLAGERDTQYF. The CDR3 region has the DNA TGTGCCAGTAGTGCCACCGCAGGGGGGCTAGCGGGAGAACGTGATACGCAGTATTTT.

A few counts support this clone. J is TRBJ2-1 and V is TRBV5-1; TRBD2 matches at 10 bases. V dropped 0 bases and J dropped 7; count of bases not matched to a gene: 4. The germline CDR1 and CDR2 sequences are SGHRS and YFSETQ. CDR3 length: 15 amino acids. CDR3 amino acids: CASSLEAGGTNEQFF. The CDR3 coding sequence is TGCGCCAGCAGCTTGGAAGCGGGGGGGACAAATGAGCAGTTCTTC.

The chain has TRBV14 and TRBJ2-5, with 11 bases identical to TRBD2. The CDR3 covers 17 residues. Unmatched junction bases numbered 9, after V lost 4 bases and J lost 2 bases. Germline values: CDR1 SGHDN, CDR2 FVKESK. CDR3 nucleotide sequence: TGTGCCAGCAGCCTTCGCCGCGGGACTAGCGGACAAGAGACCCAGTACTTC. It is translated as CASSLRRGTSGQETQYF.

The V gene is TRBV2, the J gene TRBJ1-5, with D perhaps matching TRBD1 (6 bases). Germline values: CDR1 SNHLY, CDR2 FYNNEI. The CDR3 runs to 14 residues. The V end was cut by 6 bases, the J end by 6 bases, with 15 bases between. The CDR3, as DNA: TGTGCCAGCAGGGGGGCGGGGGCGGGTCAGCCCCAGCATTTT. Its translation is CASRGAGAGQPQHF.

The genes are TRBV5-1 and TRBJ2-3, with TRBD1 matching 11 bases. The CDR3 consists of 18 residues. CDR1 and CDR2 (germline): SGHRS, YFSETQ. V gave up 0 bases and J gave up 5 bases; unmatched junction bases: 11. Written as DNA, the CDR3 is TGCGCCAGCAGCTTGGCCGGGGCGACCGGGACAGGGGGAGATACGCAGTATTTT. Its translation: CASSLAGATGTGGDTQYF.

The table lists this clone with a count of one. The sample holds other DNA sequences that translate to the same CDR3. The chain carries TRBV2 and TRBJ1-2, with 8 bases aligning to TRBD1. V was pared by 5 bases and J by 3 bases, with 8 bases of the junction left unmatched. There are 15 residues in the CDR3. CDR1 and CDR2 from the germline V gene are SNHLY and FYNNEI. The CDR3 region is CASSSASTGDYGYTF. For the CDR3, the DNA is TGTGCCAGCAGTAGTGCCTCGACAGGGGACTATGGCTACACCTTC.

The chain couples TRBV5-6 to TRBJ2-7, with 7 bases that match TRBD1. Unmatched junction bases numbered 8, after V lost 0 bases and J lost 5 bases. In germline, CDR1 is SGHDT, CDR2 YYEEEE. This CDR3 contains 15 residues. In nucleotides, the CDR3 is TGTGCCAGCAGCTTGGGGACAGGTACTAGGGACGAGCAGTACTTC. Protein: CASSLGTGTRDEQYF. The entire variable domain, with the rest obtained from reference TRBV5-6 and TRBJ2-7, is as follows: DAGVTQSPTHLIKTRGQQVTLRCSPKSGHDTVSWYQQALGQGPQFIFQYYEEEERQRGNFPDRFSGHQFPNYSSELNVNALLLGDSALYLCASSLGTGTRDEQYFGPGTRLTVT.

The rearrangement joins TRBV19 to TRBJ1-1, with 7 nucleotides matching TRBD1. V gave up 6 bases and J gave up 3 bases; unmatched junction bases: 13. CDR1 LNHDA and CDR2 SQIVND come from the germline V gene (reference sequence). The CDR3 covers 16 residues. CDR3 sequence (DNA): TGTGCCAGTAGCCTATCCAGGGGGGTGGGGGACACTGAAGCTTTCTTT. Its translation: CASSLSRGVGDTEAFF.

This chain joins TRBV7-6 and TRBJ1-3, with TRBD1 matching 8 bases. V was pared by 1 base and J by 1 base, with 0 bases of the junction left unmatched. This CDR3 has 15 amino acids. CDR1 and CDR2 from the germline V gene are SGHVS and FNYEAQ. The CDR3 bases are TGTGCCAGCAGCTTAGACAGGGGGTCTGGAAACACCATATATTTT. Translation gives CASSLDRGSGNTIYF.

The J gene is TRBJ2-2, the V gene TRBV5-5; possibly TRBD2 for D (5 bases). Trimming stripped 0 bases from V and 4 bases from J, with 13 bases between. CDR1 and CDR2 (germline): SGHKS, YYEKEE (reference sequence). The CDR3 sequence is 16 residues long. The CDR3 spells CASSLAAGVRTGELFF. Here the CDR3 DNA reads TGTGCCAGCAGCTTGGCTGCCGGGGTTCGCACCGGGGAGCTGTTTTTT. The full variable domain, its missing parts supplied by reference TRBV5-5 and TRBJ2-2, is DAGVTQSPTHLIKTRGQQVTLRCSPISGHKSVSWYQQVLGQGPQFIFQYYEKEERGRGNFPDRFSARQFPNYSSELNVNALLLGDSALYLCASSLAAGVRTGELFFGEGSRLTVL.

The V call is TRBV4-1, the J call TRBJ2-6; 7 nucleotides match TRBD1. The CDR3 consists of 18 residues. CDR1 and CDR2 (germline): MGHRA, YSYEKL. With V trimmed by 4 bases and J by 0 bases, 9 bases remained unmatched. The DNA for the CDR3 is TGCGCCAGCAGCCCCACAGGGGCCCCTAACTCTGGGGCCAACGTCCTGACTTTC. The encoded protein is CASSPTGAPNSGANVLTF.

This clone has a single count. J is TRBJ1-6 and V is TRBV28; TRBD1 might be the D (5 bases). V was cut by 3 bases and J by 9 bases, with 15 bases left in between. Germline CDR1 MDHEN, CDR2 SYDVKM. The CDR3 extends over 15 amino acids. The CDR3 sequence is CASSFSQGGGSPLHF. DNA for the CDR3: TGTGCCAGCAGTTTCTCGCAGGGAGGTGGTTCACCCCTCCACTTT.

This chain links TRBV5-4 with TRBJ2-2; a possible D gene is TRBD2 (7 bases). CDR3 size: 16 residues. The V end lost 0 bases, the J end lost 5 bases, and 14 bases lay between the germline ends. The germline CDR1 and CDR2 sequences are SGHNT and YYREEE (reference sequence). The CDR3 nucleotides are TGTGCCAGCAGCTTGGCCGAACGGGGGGCTACCGGGGAGCTGTTTTTT. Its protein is CASSLAERGATGELFF. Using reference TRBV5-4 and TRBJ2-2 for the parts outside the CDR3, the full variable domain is ETGVTQSPTHLIKTRGQQVTLRCSSQSGHNTVSWYQQALGQGPQFIFQYYREEENGRGNFPPRFSGLQFPNYSSELNVNALELDDSALYLCASSLAERGATGELFFGEGSRLTVL.